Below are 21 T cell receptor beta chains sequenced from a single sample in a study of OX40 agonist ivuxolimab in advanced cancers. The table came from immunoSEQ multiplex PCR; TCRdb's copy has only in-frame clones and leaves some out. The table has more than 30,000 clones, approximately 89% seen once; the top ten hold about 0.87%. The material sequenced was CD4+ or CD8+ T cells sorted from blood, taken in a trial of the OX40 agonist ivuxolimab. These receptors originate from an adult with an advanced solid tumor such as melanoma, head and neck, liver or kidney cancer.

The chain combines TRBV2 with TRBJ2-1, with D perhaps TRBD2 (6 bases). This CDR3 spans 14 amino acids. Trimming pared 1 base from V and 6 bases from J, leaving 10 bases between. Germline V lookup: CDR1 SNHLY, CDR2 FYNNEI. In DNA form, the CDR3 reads TGTGCCAGCAGTGAAGAGGTGACTAGCAATGAGCAGTTCTTC. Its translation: CASSEEVTSNEQFF.

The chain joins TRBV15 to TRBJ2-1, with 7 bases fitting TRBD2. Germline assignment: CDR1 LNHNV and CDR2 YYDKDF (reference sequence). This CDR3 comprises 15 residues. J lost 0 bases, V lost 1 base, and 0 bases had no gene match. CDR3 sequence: CATSRGTSSYNEQFF. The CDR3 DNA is TGTGCCACCAGCAGAGGGACTAGCTCCTACAATGAGCAGTTCTTC.

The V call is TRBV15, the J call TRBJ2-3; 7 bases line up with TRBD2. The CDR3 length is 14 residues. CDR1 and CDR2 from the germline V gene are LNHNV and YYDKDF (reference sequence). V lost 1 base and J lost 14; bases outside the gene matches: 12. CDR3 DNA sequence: TGTGCCACCAGCAGAGCCAGCGGGGAATCCCAACCGTATTTT. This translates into CATSRASGESQPYF.

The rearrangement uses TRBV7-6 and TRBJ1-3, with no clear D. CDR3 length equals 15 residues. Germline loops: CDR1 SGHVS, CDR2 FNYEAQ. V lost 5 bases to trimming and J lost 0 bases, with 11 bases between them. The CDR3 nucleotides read TGTGCCAGCAGCCCTTCTTTTTCCTCTGGAAACACCATATATTTT. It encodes CASSPSFSSGNTIYF.

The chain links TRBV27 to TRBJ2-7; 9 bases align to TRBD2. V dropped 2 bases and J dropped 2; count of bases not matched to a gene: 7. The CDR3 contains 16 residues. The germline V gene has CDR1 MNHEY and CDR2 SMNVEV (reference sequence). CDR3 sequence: CASSLRRGGSPYEQYF. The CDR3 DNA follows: TGTGCCAGCAGTTTAAGGCGGGGGGGCTCTCCCTACGAGCAGTACTTC.

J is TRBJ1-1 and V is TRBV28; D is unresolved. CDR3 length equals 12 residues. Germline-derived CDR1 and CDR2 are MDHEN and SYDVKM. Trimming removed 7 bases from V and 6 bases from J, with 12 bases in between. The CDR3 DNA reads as TGTGCCAGCATTCGGACTAAGGCTGAAGCTTTCTTT. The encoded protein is CASIRTKAEAFF.

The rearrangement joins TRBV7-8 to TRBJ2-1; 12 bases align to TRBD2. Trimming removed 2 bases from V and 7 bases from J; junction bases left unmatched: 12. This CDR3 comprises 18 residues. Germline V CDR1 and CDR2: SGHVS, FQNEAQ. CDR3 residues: CASSLPLRLAGVRNEQFF. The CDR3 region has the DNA TGTGCCAGCAGCTTACCCCTCCGACTAGCGGGAGTTCGAAATGAGCAGTTCTTC.

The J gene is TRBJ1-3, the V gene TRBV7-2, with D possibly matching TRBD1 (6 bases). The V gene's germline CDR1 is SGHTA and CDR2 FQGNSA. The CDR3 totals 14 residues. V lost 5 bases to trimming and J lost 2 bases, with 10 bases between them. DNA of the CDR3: TGTGCCAGCAGCCAACAGGGTCCTGGAAACACCATATATTTT. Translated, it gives CASSQQGPGNTIYF.

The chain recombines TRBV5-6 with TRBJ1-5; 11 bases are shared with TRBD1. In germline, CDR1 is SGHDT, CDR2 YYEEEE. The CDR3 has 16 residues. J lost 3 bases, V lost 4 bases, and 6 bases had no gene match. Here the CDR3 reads CASSMDRGQNNQPQHF. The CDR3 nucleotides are TGTGCCAGCAGCATGGACAGGGGGCAAAACAATCAGCCCCAGCATTTT.

CDR3 nucleotides: TGTGCCACCAGCACCGTCGGGGGGGAGGAGACCCAGTACTTC. It yields the protein CATSTVGGEETQYF. The chain is built from TRBV15 and TRBJ2-5; TRBD2 agrees at 8 bases. Unmatched junction bases numbered 6, after V lost 4 bases and J lost 5 bases. The CDR3 sequence is 14 residues long. Looked up from germline, CDR1 is LNHNV and CDR2 is YYDKDF (reference sequence).

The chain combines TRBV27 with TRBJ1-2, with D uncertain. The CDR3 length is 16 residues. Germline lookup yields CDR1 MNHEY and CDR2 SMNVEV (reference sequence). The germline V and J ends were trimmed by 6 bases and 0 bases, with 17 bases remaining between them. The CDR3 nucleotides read TGTGCCAGCAGATACGGACTGGGCAGTTCTAACTATGGCTACACCTTC. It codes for CASRYGLGSSNYGYTF.

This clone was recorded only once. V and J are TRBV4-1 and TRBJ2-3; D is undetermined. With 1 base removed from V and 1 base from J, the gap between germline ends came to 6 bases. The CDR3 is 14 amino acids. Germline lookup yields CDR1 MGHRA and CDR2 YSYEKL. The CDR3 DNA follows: TGCGCCAGCAGCCAAGTTCTAGGCACAGATACGCAGTATTTT. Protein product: CASSQVLGTDTQYF.

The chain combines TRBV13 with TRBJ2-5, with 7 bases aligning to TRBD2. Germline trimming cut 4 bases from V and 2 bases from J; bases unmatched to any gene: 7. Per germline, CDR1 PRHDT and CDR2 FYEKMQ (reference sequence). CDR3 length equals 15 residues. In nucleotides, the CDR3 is TGTGCCAGCAGCTCGGGACTATCGCCACAAGAGACCCAGTACTTC. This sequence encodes CASSSGLSPQETQYF.

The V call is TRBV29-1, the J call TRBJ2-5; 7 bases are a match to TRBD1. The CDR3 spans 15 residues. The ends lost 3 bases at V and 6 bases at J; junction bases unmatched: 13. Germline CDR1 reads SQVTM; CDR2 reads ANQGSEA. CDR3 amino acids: CSVEGTGGTVQTQYF. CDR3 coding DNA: TGCAGCGTTGAGGGTACAGGTGGGACAGTGCAGACCCAGTACTTC.

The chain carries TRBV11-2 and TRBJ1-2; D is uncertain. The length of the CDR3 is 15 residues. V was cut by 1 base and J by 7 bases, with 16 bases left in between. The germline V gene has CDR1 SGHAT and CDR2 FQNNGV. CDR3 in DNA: TGTGCCAGCAGCTTAGGTGTCCACCCCACTAGTGGCTACACCTTC. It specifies CASSLGVHPTSGYTF.

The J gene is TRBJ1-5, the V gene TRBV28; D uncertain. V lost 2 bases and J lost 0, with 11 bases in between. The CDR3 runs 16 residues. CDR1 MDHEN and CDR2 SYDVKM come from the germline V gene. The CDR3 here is CASSLARTDSNQPQHF. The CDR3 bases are TGTGCCAGCAGTTTAGCGAGAACAGATAGCAATCAGCCCCAGCATTTT.

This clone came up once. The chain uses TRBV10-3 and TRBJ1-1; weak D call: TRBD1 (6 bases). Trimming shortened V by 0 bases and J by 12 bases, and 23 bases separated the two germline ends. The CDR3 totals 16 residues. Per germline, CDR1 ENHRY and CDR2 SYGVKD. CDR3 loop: CAISESFIIKGQGSFF. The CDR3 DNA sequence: TGTGCCATCAGTGAGTCTTTCATAATAAAAGGGCAGGGGTCTTTCTTT.

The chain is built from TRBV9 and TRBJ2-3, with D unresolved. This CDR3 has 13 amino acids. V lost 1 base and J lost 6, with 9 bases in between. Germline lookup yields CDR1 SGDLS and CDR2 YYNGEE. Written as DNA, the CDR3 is TGTGCCAGCAGCGTACTCCCTAGGGATACGCAGTATTTT. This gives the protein CASSVLPRDTQYF.

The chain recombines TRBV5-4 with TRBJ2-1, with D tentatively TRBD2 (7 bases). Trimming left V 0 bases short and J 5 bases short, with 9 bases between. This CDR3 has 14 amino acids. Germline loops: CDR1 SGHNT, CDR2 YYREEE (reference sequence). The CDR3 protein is CASSLAGGHNEQFF. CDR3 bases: TGTGCCAGCAGCTTGGCGGGGGGCCACAATGAGCAGTTCTTC. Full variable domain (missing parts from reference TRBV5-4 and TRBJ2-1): ETGVTQSPTHLIKTRGQQVTLRCSSQSGHNTVSWYQQALGQGPQFIFQYYREEENGRGNFPPRFSGLQFPNYSSELNVNALELDDSALYLCASSLAGGHNEQFFGPGTRLTVL.

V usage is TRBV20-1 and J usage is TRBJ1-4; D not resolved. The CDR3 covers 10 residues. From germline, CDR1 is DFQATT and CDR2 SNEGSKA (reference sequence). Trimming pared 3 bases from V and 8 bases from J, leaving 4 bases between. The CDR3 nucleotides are TGCAGTGCTAGTGAGGAAAAACTGTTTTTT. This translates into CSASEEKLFF.

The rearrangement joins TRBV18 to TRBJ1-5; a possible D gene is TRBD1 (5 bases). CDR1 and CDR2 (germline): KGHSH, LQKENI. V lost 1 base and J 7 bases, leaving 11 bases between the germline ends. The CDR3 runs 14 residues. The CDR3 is CASSPQAGTQPQHF. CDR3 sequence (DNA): TGTGCCAGCTCACCACAGGCGGGGACCCAGCCCCAGCATTTT. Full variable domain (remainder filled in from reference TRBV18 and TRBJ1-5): NAGVMQNPRHLVRRRGQEARLRCSPMKGHSHVYWYRQLPEEGLKFMVYLQKENIIDESGMPKERFSAEFPKEGPSILRIQQVVRGDSAAYFCASSPQAGTQPQHFGDGTRLSIL.